The 26 T cell receptor beta chains below come from one sample, sequenced in a study of blood T cell repertoires in COVID-19. Profiling relied on immunoSEQ multiplex PCR, and the TCRdb table lists in-frame clones only, not all of them. This table has some 450,000 clones, approximately 88% appearing once. The sample taken for sequencing was peripheral blood. Source of these receptors: a woman aged 45 to 65 with COVID-19, enrolled during active disease.

The chain is built from TRBV29-1 and TRBJ2-7, with 7 bases fitting TRBD1. CDR1 SQVTM and CDR2 ANQGSEA come from the germline V gene. The CDR3 is 13 residues long. V shed 4 bases and J 7 bases; nucleotides not matched to a gene: 10. The CDR3 is CSVAGQKYREQYF. CDR3 nucleotide sequence: TGCAGCGTTGCGGGACAGAAGTACCGGGAGCAGTACTTC.

The rearrangement uses TRBV6-5 and TRBJ1-2; 7 nucleotides align to TRBD1. The CDR3 totals 12 residues. V gave up 6 bases and J gave up 5 bases; unmatched junction bases: 3. CDR1 is MNHEY, CDR2 SVGAGI, per germline. CDR3 residues: CASSRTGYGYTF. CDR3 in DNA: TGTGCCAGCAGCCGGACAGGATATGGCTACACCTTC.

This chain links TRBV30 with TRBJ1-1, with D maybe TRBD1 (5 bases). V dropped 1 base and J dropped 5 bases, with 8 bases sitting between them. CDR1 and CDR2 (germline): GTSNPN, SVGIG (reference sequence). CDR3 size: 12 residues. The CDR3 reads CAWSASGTEAFF. CDR3 nucleotide sequence: TGTGCCTGGAGTGCCTCAGGGACTGAAGCTTTCTTT.

This clone was recorded once. The gene calls are TRBV19 and TRBJ1-2, with 8 bases matching TRBD1. Germline CDR1 LNHDA, CDR2 SQIVND (reference sequence). This CDR3 spans 12 amino acids. Unmatched junction bases numbered 10, after V lost 11 bases and J lost 8 bases. In DNA, the CDR3 is TGTGCCTCCGAGGACAGGGTGAAAGGCTACACCTTC. Protein product: CASEDRVKGYTF.

The genes are TRBV30 and TRBJ1-6; 7 bases are a match to TRBD1. The V gene's germline CDR1 is GTSNPN and CDR2 SVGIG (reference sequence). CDR3 size: 13 residues. With V trimmed by 3 bases and J by 8 bases, 4 bases remained unmatched. In DNA form, the CDR3 reads TGTGCCTGGAGAAAAGACAGGGATTCACCCCTCCACTTT. Protein product: CAWRKDRDSPLHF.

The V gene is TRBV19, the J gene TRBJ1-1, with D hard to call. Looked up from germline, CDR1 is LNHDA and CDR2 is SQIVND (reference sequence). V was clipped by 5 bases and J by 2 bases, with 18 bases between them. The CDR3 totals 16 residues. The CDR3: CASSATRGSFNTEAFF. CDR3 nucleotide sequence: TGTGCCAGTAGTGCCACGCGGGGATCCTTTAACACTGAAGCTTTCTTT.

The genes are TRBV19 and TRBJ2-1; TRBD1 might be the D (6 bases). Trimming removed 9 bases at V and 2 bases at J, with 14 bases between. The CDR3 has 14 amino acids. Germline lookup yields CDR1 LNHDA and CDR2 SQIVND (reference sequence). CDR3 nucleotide sequence: TGTGCCAGCTCCCCTAGACAGGCCTACAATGAGCAGTTCTTC. This gives the protein CASSPRQAYNEQFF.

This clone has only a few counts. The chain recombines TRBV2 with TRBJ2-2; D not resolved. Germline V gene sequence: CDR1 SNHLY, CDR2 FYNNEI. The CDR3 consists of 12 residues. The V and J ends lost 8 bases and 7 bases respectively, with 11 bases between them. The DNA of the CDR3 is TGTGCCAGCTCTGAGCCTTTCGGGGAGCTGTTTTTT. The encoded protein is CASSEPFGELFF.

The chain uses TRBV27 and TRBJ1-6; 9 bases line up with TRBD1. The CDR3 sequence is 16 residues long. Germline V gene lookup returns CDR1 MNHEY and CDR2 SMNVEV (reference sequence). The ends lost 5 bases at V and 7 bases at J; junction bases unmatched: 9. For the CDR3, the DNA is TGTGCCAGCAGTCCGTCACAGGGGGCCCTGAATTCACCCCTCCACTTT. This sequence encodes CASSPSQGALNSPLHF.

This clone appeared a few times. The rearrangement joins TRBV24-1 to TRBJ1-5; 8 nucleotides match TRBD1. CDR1 KGHDR and CDR2 SFDVKD come from the germline V gene. V dropped 5 bases and J dropped 6; count of bases not matched to a gene: 8. The CDR3 loop spans 15 amino acids. The DNA for the CDR3 is TGTGCCACCAGTGCTTCAGGACAGGGCCCTCAGCCCCAGCATTTT. Protein sequence: CATSASGQGPQPQHF.

A few counts support this clone. V and J are TRBV29-1 and TRBJ1-1, with 8 positions matching TRBD1. Germline CDR1 SQVTM, CDR2 ANQGSEA. V trimming: 7 bases; J trimming: 4 bases; junction bases outside the gene matches: 8. The CDR3 contains 13 residues. The DNA for the CDR3 is TGCAGCGCCCGACAGGGGACTTCCACTGAAGCTTTCTTT. Translation gives CSARQGTSTEAFF.

The gene calls are TRBV5-1 and TRBJ1-3; D is perhaps TRBD1 (6 bases). The germline V gene has CDR1 SGHRS and CDR2 YFSETQ. The CDR3 extends over 16 amino acids. V gave up 4 bases and J gave up 3 bases, with 17 bases separating them. The CDR3: CASSPGGGAYGNTIYF. The CDR3 DNA is TGCGCCAGCAGCCCGGGGGGGGGCGCGTATGGAAACACCATATATTTT.

The V and J genes are TRBV20-1 and TRBJ2-1, with 8 bases aligning to TRBD2. The CDR3 has 13 amino acids. The V and J ends lost 3 bases and 3 bases, in that order; junction bases with no gene match: 1. CDR1 and CDR2 from the germline V gene are DFQATT and SNEGSKA (reference sequence). CDR3 DNA: TGCAGTGCTAGTAGCGGGGTCTACAATGAGCAGTTCTTC. Translated, it gives CSASSGVYNEQFF.

The genes are TRBV7-9 and TRBJ1-1; TRBD1 is a possible D gene (5 bases). Germline V gene data show CDR1 as SEHNR and CDR2 as FQNEAQ (reference sequence). The V end lost 6 bases, the J end lost 3 bases, and 11 bases lay between the germline ends. The length of the CDR3 is 13 residues. This CDR3 reads CASSWAGDTEAFF. Written as DNA, the CDR3 is TGTGCCAGCAGTTGGGCGGGGGACACTGAAGCTTTCTTT.

The chain recombines TRBV20-1 with TRBJ2-7; D is perhaps TRBD1 (6 bases). V was clipped by 6 bases and J by 5 bases, with 11 bases between them. Germline V gene data show CDR1 as DFQATT and CDR2 as SNEGSKA (reference sequence). CDR3 length equals 11 residues. CDR3 DNA: TGCAGTGCGGGTACAGGGCACGAGCAGTACTTC. This sequence encodes CSAGTGHEQYF.

The chain couples TRBV5-5 to TRBJ2-2; no reliable D call. The germline V gene has CDR1 SGHKS and CDR2 YYEKEE (reference sequence). Trimming removed 0 bases from V and 4 bases from J, with 7 bases in between. This CDR3 is built from 14 residues. In DNA form, the CDR3 reads TGTGCCAGCAGCTTGGTTATTAGCACCGGGGAGCTGTTTTTT. It yields the protein CASSLVISTGELFF.

The sample holds a few counts of this clone. Other DNA sequences within the sample encode an identical CDR3. This rearrangement joins TRBV6-1 to TRBJ1-2; D is perhaps TRBD1 (6 bases). The CDR3 is made up of 13 amino acids. V lost 3 bases and J 5 bases, leaving 10 bases between the germline ends. Germline lookup yields CDR1 MNHNS and CDR2 SASEGT. The CDR3: CASSETGTYGYTF. DNA of the CDR3: TGTGCCAGCAGTGAGACAGGAACTTATGGCTACACCTTC.

The chain carries TRBV6-6 and TRBJ1-1, with D possibly TRBD1 on 5 matching bases. This CDR3 spans 16 amino acids. CDR1 and CDR2 from the germline V gene are MNHNY and SVGAGI (reference sequence). The ends were cut back, 2 bases at V and 1 base at J, with 14 bases in the middle. The CDR3 DNA sequence: TGTGCCAGCAGTTACCCGGACGGGGGTGGGAACACTGAAGCTTTCTTT. This sequence encodes CASSYPDGGGNTEAFF.

The chain carries TRBV6-5 and TRBJ2-3, with 7 bases aligning to TRBD1. Per germline, CDR1 MNHEY and CDR2 SVGAGI. With 6 bases clipped from V and 4 bases from J, the junction kept 10 bases outside the gene matches. This CDR3 is 15 amino acids long. CDR3 bases: TGTGCCAGCAGACCGACAGGGAACAGGGCAGATACGCAGTATTTT. It yields the protein CASRPTGNRADTQYF.

The chain is built from TRBV7-2 and TRBJ2-7; 9 bases are a match to TRBD2. V shed 4 bases, J shed 5 bases, and the junction held 12 bases outside the gene matches. Germline V gives CDR1 SGHTA, CDR2 FQGNSA. CDR3 length: 16 residues. The CDR3 reads CASSSSGALPANEQYF. The CDR3, as DNA: TGTGCCAGCAGCTCTAGCGGGGCCCTCCCGGCCAACGAGCAGTACTTC.

The CDR3 region has the DNA TGTGCCAGTAGGGTCAGGGGAGCCCATGGCTACACCTTC. It translates to CASRVRGAHGYTF. This chain links TRBV19 with TRBJ1-2; D is possibly TRBD1 (6 bases). Germline lookup yields CDR1 LNHDA and CDR2 SQIVND (reference sequence). This CDR3 region has 13 residues. V gave up 6 bases and J gave up 6 bases, with 14 bases separating them. The full variable domain, rest sourced from reference TRBV19 and TRBJ1-2, is DGGITQSPKYLFRKEGQNVTLSCEQNLNHDAMYWYRQDPGQGLRLIYYSQIVNDFQKGDIAEGYSVSREKKESFPLTVTSAQKNPTAFYLCASRVRGAHGYTFGSGTRLTVV.

In its sample, this clone was seen a few times. The rearrangement joins TRBV30 to TRBJ2-2; TRBD1 might be the D (6 bases). With 8 bases removed from V and 3 bases from J, the gap between germline ends came to 13 bases. The CDR3 is made up of 13 amino acids. Germline V gives CDR1 GTSNPN, CDR2 SVGIG (reference sequence). The chain's CDR3 is CARQVLHTGELFF. In DNA form, the CDR3 reads TGTGCCCGACAGGTCCTCCACACCGGGGAGCTGTTTTTT.

V is TRBV9 and J is TRBJ1-5, with 7 bases aligning to TRBD1. This CDR3 comprises 14 residues. Germline CDR1 is SGDLS and CDR2 is YYNGEE. Trimming cost V 4 bases and J 10 bases; bases outside gene matches: 11. The CDR3 reads CASSPGTESTPQHF. The CDR3 DNA reads as TGTGCCAGCAGCCCTGGGACAGAAAGCACACCCCAGCATTTT.

The chain has TRBV5-6 and TRBJ2-7; unclear D gene. Trimming took off 2 bases at V and 5 bases at J, with 14 bases between the two ends. CDR1 and CDR2 (germline): SGHDT, YYEEEE. This CDR3 is built from 14 residues. CDR3 in DNA: TGTGCCAGCAGCTTCACGAATTCCGAGGACGAGCAGTACTTC. As protein: CASSFTNSEDEQYF.

V and J are TRBV5-4 and TRBJ1-2; no definite D call. V lost 0 bases to trimming and J lost 6 bases, with 12 bases between them. CDR3 size: 14 residues. Germline CDR1 reads SGHNT; CDR2 reads YYREEE (reference sequence). The CDR3 region is CASSLGPPRDGYTF. As DNA, the CDR3 is TGTGCCAGCAGCTTGGGGCCACCCCGGGATGGCTACACCTTC.

The chain combines TRBV18 with TRBJ1-1; TRBD1 is a possible D gene (6 bases). The CDR3 has 13 amino acids. Trimming took off 4 bases at V and 3 bases at J, with 9 bases between the two ends. Germline V lookup: CDR1 KGHSH, CDR2 LQKENI. In DNA form, the CDR3 reads TGTGCCAGCTCACGCGAGGGGGACACTGAAGCTTTCTTT. It specifies CASSREGDTEAFF.